The T cell receptor (beta chain) described here comes from a study of T cell responses to AZD1222 COVID-19 vaccine. Study outcomes and limitations: Just a handful of people given AZD1222 tested seropositive at baseline. Spike-specific TCR repertoires showed rising breadth and depth after two AZD1222 doses. It should be noted that donors were predominantly white British and more often female, and clonal diversity was possibly underestimated. CD4 TCRs covered the whole spike, strongest at regions 160-218 and 743-854.

Libraries were prepared by immunoSEQ multiplex PCR; TCRdb keeps only in-frame clonotypes and omits some of them. The sample has roughly 140,000 clones; 75% to 90% are singletons. As regards this clone: Its matching antigen is unknown.

The sequencing here drew on peripheral blood, taken on day 0 of AZD1222 vaccination. The origin of this receptor is an adult in good health.

In nucleotides, the CDR3 is TGTGCCAGCACTAAGATGGGCAAGAATCAGCCCCAGCATTTT. This translates into CASTKMGKNQPQHF. The chain carries TRBV2 and TRBJ1-5; D is unresolved. This CDR3 region has 14 residues. CDR1 is SNHLY and CDR2 is FYNNEI in the germline V gene. V was cut by 7 bases and J by 4 bases, with 14 bases left in between.